The rows below give T cell receptor beta chains drawn from one sample of a study of Graves' ophthalmopathy and Graves' hyperthyroidism. TCRdb independently ran MiXCR on the multiplex PCR reads; one entry per CDR3 protein. The sample has a few hundred thousand distinct CDR3 sequences; approximately 18% are singletons. The specimen sequenced was peripheral blood. Receptor source: an adult woman with stable Graves' hyperthyroidism. CDR3s include the opening cysteine and the closing phenylalanine or tryptophan. The D gene is left open where the match is weak. Clone sizes are given selectively: once, few, many, or a class where the clone is expanded.

cdr3_nt cdr3_aa j_call v_call clone_size d_call
TGCGCCAGCAGCCAAGCTGTCTTAGGGGGCAATCAGCCCCAGCATTTT CASSQAVLGGNQPQHF TRBJ1-5 TRBV4-1 . .
TGTGCCAGCAGTAGGAAGGTGGAGGGCACGGAGCTGTTTTTT CASSRKVEGTELFF TRBJ2-2 TRBV6-1 . .
TGTGCCAGCAGGAACAGGGAGAAGGGCATGAACGCTGAAGCTTTCTTT CASRNREKGMNAEAFF TRBJ1-1 TRBV6-2/TRBV6-3 . .
TGTGCCAGCAATGCATTTGGGGCACTAGCCAAAAACATTCAGTACTTC CASNAFGALAKNIQYF TRBJ2-4 TRBV6-1 many .
TGTGCCAGCAGTTCGACTAGCCTGTTAGGGACCCAGTACTTC CASSSTSLLGTQYF TRBJ2-5 TRBV27 many TRBD2
TGTGCCAGCAGTCATCGATTCTACAGGGGTGGCTATGGCTACACCTTC CASSHRFYRGGYGYTF TRBJ1-2 TRBV6-2/TRBV6-3 . TRBD1
TGTGCCAGATGGACCCGGGACAGGTACTACGAGCAGTACTTC CARWTRDRYYEQYF TRBJ2-7 TRBV27 many TRBD1
TGTGCCTGCCGGACCTATGGCTACACCTTC CACRTYGYTF TRBJ1-2 TRBV30 few .
TGTGCCAGCAGGAACCCTTATGTGGGGACTAGCGGGAGCAGGCAAGAGACCCAGTACTTC CASRNPYVGTSGSRQETQYF TRBJ2-5 TRBV11-1 few TRBD2
TGTGCCAGCAGCCACGGACCGACGAGCTCTGGAAACACCATATATTTT CASSHGPTSSGNTIYF TRBJ1-3 TRBV4-2 . .
TGTGCCAGTAGTCCACCAGGGACTGGCGGGGGCTACACCTTC CASSPPGTGGGYTF TRBJ1-2 TRBV19 many .
TGTGCCAGCAGCGCCGGGGGGGCCATTGAGACCCAGTACTTC CASSAGGAIETQYF TRBJ2-5 TRBV9 . TRBD2
TGTGCCAGCAGTGGAGCGCAGGGGCGGGAGGGCCGGTCTGGGGCCAACGTCCTGACTTTC CASSGAQGREGRSGANVLTF TRBJ2-6 TRBV2 many TRBD2
TGTGCCAGCAGTCGTGTGGGGTCCTACGAGCAGTACTTC CASSRVGSYEQYF TRBJ2-7 TRBV11-2 many .
TGTGCCAGCAGAGCCTCGGTGAACTACGAGCAGTACTTC CASRASVNYEQYF TRBJ2-7 TRBV12-3/TRBV12-4 many .
TGTGCCAGCAGCGCCGAGGGGCTAGCGGGAGAATACGAGCAGTACTTC CASSAEGLAGEYEQYF TRBJ2-7 TRBV9 few TRBD2
TGTGCCAACCAATTGTCCTGGGGCGAGCAGTACTTC CANQLSWGEQYF TRBJ2-7 TRBV7-2 many .
TGTGCCAGCTCACCAGACTGGGCAGGCGGGGAGCTGTTTTTT CASSPDWAGGELFF TRBJ2-2 TRBV18 few .
TGCGCCAGCAGCCAAGATGAATGGGCCGACTACAATCAGCCCCAGCATTTT CASSQDEWADYNQPQHF TRBJ1-5 TRBV4-1 many .
TGTGCCAGCAGTGAGGGGAGGAACACCGGGGAGCTGTTTTTT CASSEGRNTGELFF TRBJ2-2 TRBV2 . .
TGTGCCAGTAGTATGACCGGGACAGGGATCTACGAGCAGTACTTC CASSMTGTGIYEQYF TRBJ2-7 TRBV19 . TRBD1
TGCAGTGTCAGGGACGGAGCGGGAGGGGAAGAGACCCAGTACTTC CSVRDGAGGEETQYF TRBJ2-5 TRBV20-1 many TRBD2
TGTGCCAGCAGCCAGACAGGGCACGGCTACACCTTC CASSQTGHGYTF TRBJ1-2 TRBV27 . TRBD1
TGCAGTGCTAGCCAGACCTTCCTACAAGAGACCCAGTACTTC CSASQTFLQETQYF TRBJ2-5 TRBV20-1 many .
TGCGCCAGCAGCTTGCAATCGGAGTACCAAGAGACCCAGTACTTC CASSLQSEYQETQYF TRBJ2-5 TRBV5-1 many .
TGTGCCAGTCACCAGACAGGGAGCACCCTTAAAGCTTTCTTT CASHQTGSTLKAFF TRBJ1-1 TRBV19 . TRBD1
TGTGCCAGTAGTATTAAAACAGGGGGCTTCACCGGGGAGCTGTTTTTT CASSIKTGGFTGELFF TRBJ2-2 TRBV19 many TRBD1
TGTGCCAGCAGTTTATTCGGGACTAGCGGGAAAGAGACCCAGTACTTC CASSLFGTSGKETQYF TRBJ2-5 TRBV27 many TRBD2
TGTGCCAGCAGCTTAGATACGGGACCCAGGATAAGAGGGAACTATGGCTACACCTTC CASSLDTGPRIRGNYGYTF TRBJ1-2 TRBV11-1 . .
TGCAGTGCGCCGGGACAGGTCGGCTATGGCTACACCTTC CSAPGQVGYGYTF TRBJ1-2 TRBV20-1 many TRBD1